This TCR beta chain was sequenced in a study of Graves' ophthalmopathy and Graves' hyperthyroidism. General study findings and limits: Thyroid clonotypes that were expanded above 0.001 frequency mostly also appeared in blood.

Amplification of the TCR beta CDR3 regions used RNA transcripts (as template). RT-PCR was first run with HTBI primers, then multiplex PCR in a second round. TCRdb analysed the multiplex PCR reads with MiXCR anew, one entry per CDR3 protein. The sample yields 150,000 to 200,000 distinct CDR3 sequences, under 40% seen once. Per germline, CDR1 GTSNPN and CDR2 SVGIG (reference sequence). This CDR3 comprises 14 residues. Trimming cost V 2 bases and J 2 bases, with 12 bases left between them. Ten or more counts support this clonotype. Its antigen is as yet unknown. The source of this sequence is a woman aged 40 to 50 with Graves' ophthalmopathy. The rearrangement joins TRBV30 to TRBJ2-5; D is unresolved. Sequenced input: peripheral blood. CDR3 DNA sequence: TGTGCCTGGAGTATCGGCAGCACGCAAGAGACCCAGTACTTC. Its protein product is CAWSIGSTQETQYF. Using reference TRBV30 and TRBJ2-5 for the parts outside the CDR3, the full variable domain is SQTIHQWPATLVQPVGSPLSLECTVEGTSNPNLYWYRQAAGRGLQLLFYSVGIGQISSEVPQNLSASRPQDRQFILSSKKLLLSDSGFYLCAWSIGSTQETQYFGPGTRLLVL.